This TCR beta chain emerged from a study of graft-versus-host responses after intestinal transplantation. Study-wide results and caveats: Some GvH clones were seen earlier in gut or blood, suggesting intestinal origin.

Worth noting for this clone: What it binds is unknown.

Libraries were prepared by immunoSEQ multiplex PCR; TCRdb keeps only in-frame clonotypes and omits some of them. This table has about 120,000 clones, approximately 90% appearing once. V was cut by 5 bases and J by 9 bases, with 8 bases left in between. This CDR3 spans 11 amino acids. Germline V gives CDR1 MNHNS, CDR2 SASEGT. This specimen consisted of unstimulated CD4+ T cells sorted from spleen or lymph node cells, obtained before intestinal transplant. This clonotype originated in a human donor who received an intestinal transplant. The rearrangement joins TRBV6-1 to TRBJ2-1; D is unclear. The CDR3 sequence: CASSPTGEQFF. The DNA for the CDR3 is TGTGCCAGCAGTCCGACGGGTGAGCAGTTCTTC.